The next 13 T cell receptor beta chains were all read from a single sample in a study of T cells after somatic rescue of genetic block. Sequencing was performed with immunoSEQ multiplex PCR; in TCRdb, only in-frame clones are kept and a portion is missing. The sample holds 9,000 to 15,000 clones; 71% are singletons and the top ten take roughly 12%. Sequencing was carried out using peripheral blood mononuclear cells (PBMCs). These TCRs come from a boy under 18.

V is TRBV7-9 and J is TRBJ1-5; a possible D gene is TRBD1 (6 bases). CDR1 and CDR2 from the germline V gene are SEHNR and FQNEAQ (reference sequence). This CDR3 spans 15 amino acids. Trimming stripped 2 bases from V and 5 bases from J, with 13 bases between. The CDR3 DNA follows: TGTGCCAGCAGCTTACGAGGGGGTCCGTATCAGCCCCAGCATTTT. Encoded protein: CASSLRGGPYQPQHF.

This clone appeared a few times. In nucleotides, the CDR3 is TGTGCCAGTAGTCCCTGGACAGGGAGCACAGATACGCAGTATTTT. This encodes CASSPWTGSTDTQYF. This chain uses TRBV19 with TRBJ2-3, with TRBD1 identical over 8 bases. Germline CDR1 and CDR2: LNHDA and SQIVND (reference sequence). The J segment lost 0 bases and the V segment lost 5 bases, leaving 4 bases of the junction unmatched. The CDR3 is made up of 15 amino acids.

CDR3 protein: CASSPPYRIEAFF. CDR3 bases: TGTGCCAGCTCACCCCCGTATAGGATTGAAGCTTTCTTT. This chain joins TRBV18 and TRBJ1-1, with D unclear. Between the trimmed V and J ends, which lost 3 bases and 7 bases, there was a span of 12 bases. This CDR3 has 13 residues. Germline lookup yields CDR1 KGHSH and CDR2 LQKENI.

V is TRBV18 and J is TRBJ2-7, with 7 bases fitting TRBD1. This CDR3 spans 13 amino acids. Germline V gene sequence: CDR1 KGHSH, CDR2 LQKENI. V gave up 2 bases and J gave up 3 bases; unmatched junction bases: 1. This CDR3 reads CASSPGQVYEQYF. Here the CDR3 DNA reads TGTGCCAGCTCACCAGGACAGGTCTACGAGCAGTACTTC.

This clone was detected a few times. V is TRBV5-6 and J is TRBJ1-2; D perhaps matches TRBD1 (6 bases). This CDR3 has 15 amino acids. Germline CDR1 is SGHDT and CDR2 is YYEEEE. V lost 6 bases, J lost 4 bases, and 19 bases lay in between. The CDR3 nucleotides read TGTGCCAGCACCCTTAGGACAGTTCAATTCTATGGCTACACCTTC. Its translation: CASTLRTVQFYGYTF.

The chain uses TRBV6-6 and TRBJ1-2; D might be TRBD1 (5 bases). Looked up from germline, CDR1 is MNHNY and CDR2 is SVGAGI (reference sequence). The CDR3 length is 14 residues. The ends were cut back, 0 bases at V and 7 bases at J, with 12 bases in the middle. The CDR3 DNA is TGTGCCAGCAGTTACTCACGACAGCGGGGTGGCTACACCTTC. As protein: CASSYSRQRGGYTF.

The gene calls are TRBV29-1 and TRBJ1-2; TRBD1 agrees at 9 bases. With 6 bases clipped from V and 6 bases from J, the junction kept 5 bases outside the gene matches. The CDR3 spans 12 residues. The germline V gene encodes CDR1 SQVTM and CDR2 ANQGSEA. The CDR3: CSVDGQGNGYTF. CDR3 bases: TGCAGCGTCGACGGACAGGGGAATGGCTACACCTTC.

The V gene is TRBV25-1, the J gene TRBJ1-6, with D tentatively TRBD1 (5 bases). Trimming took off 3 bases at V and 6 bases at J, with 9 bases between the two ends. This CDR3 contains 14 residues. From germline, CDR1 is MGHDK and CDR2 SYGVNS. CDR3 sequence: CASSDRGTNSPLHF. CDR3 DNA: TGTGCCAGCAGTGATAGGGGTACTAATTCACCCCTCCACTTT.

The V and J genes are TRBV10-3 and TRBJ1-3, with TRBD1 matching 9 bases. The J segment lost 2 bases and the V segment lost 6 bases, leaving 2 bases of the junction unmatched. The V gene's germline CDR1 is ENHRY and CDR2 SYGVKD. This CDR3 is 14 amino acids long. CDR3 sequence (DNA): TGTGCCATCAGGAGGGACAGGGCTGGAAACACCATATATTTT. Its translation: CAIRRDRAGNTIYF.

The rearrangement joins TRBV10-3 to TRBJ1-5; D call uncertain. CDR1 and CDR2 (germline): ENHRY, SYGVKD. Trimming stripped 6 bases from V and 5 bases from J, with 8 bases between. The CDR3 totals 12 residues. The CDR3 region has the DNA TGTGCCATCAGAGACGTAGATCAGCCCCAGCATTTT. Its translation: CAIRDVDQPQHF.

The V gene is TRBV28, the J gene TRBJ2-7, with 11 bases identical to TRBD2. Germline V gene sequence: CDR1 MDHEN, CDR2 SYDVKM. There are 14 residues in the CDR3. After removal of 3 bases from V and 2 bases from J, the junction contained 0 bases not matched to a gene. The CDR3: CASSFSGGAYEQYF. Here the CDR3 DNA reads TGTGCCAGCAGTTTTAGCGGGGGGGCCTACGAGCAGTACTTC. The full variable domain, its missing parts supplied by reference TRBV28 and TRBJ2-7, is DVKVTQSSRYLVKRTGEKVFLECVQDMDHENMFWYRQDPGLGLRLIYFSYDVKMKEKGDIPEGYSVSREKKERFSLILESASTNQTSMYLCASSFSGGAYEQYFGPGTRLTVT.

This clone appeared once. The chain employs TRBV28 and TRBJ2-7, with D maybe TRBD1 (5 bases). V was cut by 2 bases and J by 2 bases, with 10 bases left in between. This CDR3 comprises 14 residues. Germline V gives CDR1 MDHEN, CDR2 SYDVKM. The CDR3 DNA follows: TGTGCCAGCAGTTTAATAGGGGATCCCTACGAGCAGTACTTC. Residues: CASSLIGDPYEQYF.

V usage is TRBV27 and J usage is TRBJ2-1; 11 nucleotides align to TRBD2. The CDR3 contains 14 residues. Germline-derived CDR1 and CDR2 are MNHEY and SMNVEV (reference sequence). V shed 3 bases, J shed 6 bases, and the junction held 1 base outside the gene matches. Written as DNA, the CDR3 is TGTGCCAGCAGTTTTAGCGGGAGGGCCAATGAGCAGTTCTTC. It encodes CASSFSGRANEQFF.